The rows below give T cell receptor beta chains drawn from one sample of a study of beta chain features in type 1 diabetes. Produced via immunoSEQ multiplex PCR; TCRdb's table is partial and in-frame only. The data contain 400,000 or so clones, over 8.5% of them seen just once; the ten biggest clones take up about 0.6%. The sample consisted of central memory CD4+ T cells from blood. Receptor source: a man aged 25-45 years with type 1 diabetes. The CDR3 runs from the conserved cysteine through the conserved F or W. The D gene is left open where the match is weak. Not every row has a clone size; where given, it reads once, few, many or a size class.

TRBD2,TRBJ2-3,TRBV7-9,few,TGTGCCAGCAGCTCGACTAGCGGGGCGACAGATACGCAGTATTTT,CASSSTSGATDTQYF
.,TRBJ2-2,TRBV27,many,TGTGCCAGCAGCCACTACACCGGGGAGCTGTTTTTT,CASSHYTGELFF
.,TRBJ1-1,TRBV14,few,TGTGCCAGCAGCCAAGATAGGATTAACACTGAAGCTTTCTTT,CASSQDRINTEAFF
.,TRBJ2-3,TRBV5-1,few,TGCGCCAGCAGCCGTGGCACAGATACGCAGTATTTT,CASSRGTDTQYF
.,TRBJ2-5,TRBV6-6,few,TGTGCCAGCACTCGTGAGGTTCAAGAGACCCAGTACTTC,CASTREVQETQYF
TRBD1,TRBJ1-3,TRBV13,few,TGTGCCAGCAGCTATGGGACAGGGAAGGGAAACACCATATATTTT,CASSYGTGKGNTIYF
.,TRBJ2-2,TRBV19,few,TGTGCCAGTTTTTCCGGGCCCCGACCCGGGGAGCTGTTTTTT,CASFSGPRPGELFF
.,TRBJ1-3,TRBV28,.,TGTGCCAGCAGTTTAATCGGAAACACCATATATTTT,CASSLIGNTIYF
TRBD1,TRBJ2-1,TRBV10-3,few,TGTGCCATCAGTGGAAGGCTAGGGGGCGATGGGTCCTACAATGAGCAGTTCTTC,CAISGRLGGDGSYNEQFF
TRBD1,TRBJ2-7,TRBV27,few,TGTGCCAGCAGGGGACAGGAGGTCTACGAGCAGTACTTC,CASRGQEVYEQYF
TRBD2,TRBJ2-1,TRBV28,.,TGTGCCAGCAGGGGAAGCGGGGCCGGCAATGAGCAGTTCTTC,CASRGSGAGNEQFF
.,TRBJ1-5,TRBV19,many,TGTGCCACCGACCGGGGACTCCCAGGGAGCAATCAGCCCCAGCATTTT,CATDRGLPGSNQPQHF
TRBD1,TRBJ1-2,TRBV7-9,.,TGTGCCAGCAGCTTTGGTGGAGGGGGCGCAGACTATGGCTACACCTTC,CASSFGGGGADYGYTF
TRBD1,TRBJ2-3,TRBV7-9,.,TGTGCCAGCAGCCCAGGCGACAGGGGCTCCGGAGATACGCAGTATTTT,CASSPGDRGSGDTQYF
TRBD1,TRBJ2-7,TRBV7-6,.,TGTGCCAGCACCGGGGGACAGGGGCCCTCCTACGAGCAGTACTTC,CASTGGQGPSYEQYF
.,TRBJ2-1,TRBV11-3,.,TGTGCCAGCAGCCGAGACGGGGGAGAGGGTGAGCAGTTCTTC,CASSRDGGEGEQFF
.,TRBJ2-3,TRBV13,.,TGTGCCAGCAGCATAGCGGGCACAGATACGCAGTATTTT,CASSIAGTDTQYF
TRBD1,TRBJ2-3,TRBV28,many,TGTGCCAGCAGTTCCCCCGACAGGGCCGATACGCAGTATTTT,CASSSPDRADTQYF
.,TRBJ2-7,TRBV6-5,.,TGTGCCAGCCAAAGAGGCCCCTCCTACGAGCAGTACTTC,CASQRGPSYEQYF
.,TRBJ1-1,TRBV18,few,TGTGCCAGCTCACCACTAGACAGTGTGAACACTGAAGCTTTCTTT,CASSPLDSVNTEAFF
TRBD2,TRBJ2-7,TRBV9,few,TGTGCCAGCAGCCGGGGATCCCGGGAGGTGCAGTACTTC,CASSRGSREVQYF
.,TRBJ1-5,TRBV2,few,TGTGCCAGCGATAGAGCGAGCAATCAGCCCCAGCATTTT,CASDRASNQPQHF
.,TRBJ1-1,TRBV7-9,.,TGTGCCAGCAGTGTAGCAGGGACGGTTGAAGCTTTCTTT,CASSVAGTVEAFF
TRBD1,TRBJ1-1,TRBV5-1,.,TGCGCCAGCAGCTTGAGAGGACAGGGGGCGCGAAGGGCTGCTTTCTTT,CASSLRGQGARRAAFF
TRBD1,TRBJ2-3,TRBV28,.,TGTGCCAGCATTCAGGGGGCGTTGACAGATACGCAGTATTTT,CASIQGALTDTQYF
.,TRBJ1-2,TRBV4-1,few,TGCGCCAGCAGCCAAGATCGGTACAAACCTGGCTACACCTTC,CASSQDRYKPGYTF
TRBD2,TRBJ2-2,TRBV2,.,TGTGCCAGCAGGCGGGAGGGCACGGGGGAGCTGTTTTTT,CASRREGTGELFF
.,TRBJ2-5,TRBV7-9,few,TGTGCCAGCAGCTTAGACGCAAATTTTCGGACCCAGTACTTC,CASSLDANFRTQYF